The clone carrying this T cell receptor (beta chain) was detected only a few times. Its antigen remains unidentified. This sample stems from a study of T cells in Graves' hyperthyroidism and ophthalmopathy. Researchers took RNA transcripts and amplified the TCR beta CDR3 regions from them. With the HTBI primer set, the TCR CDR3 went through a first round of RT-PCR. TCRdb re-derived calls from the multiplex PCR reads in MiXCR, one entry per CDR3 protein. The table lists fewer than 750,000 distinct CDR3 sequences, just over 45% of them singletons. Study conclusions and caveats: Most clonotypes that expanded in the thyroid above 0.001 also showed up in blood. Separating ophthalmopathy from stable hyperthyroidism was achieved by a 13 V-J model.

Diagnosis of hyperthyroidism was new in patients aged 18 to 65, and its duration was under 2 months. V was cut by 0 bases and J by 2 bases, with 14 bases left in between. The CDR3 is 15 residues long. Germline values: CDR1 DFQATT, CDR2 SNEGSKA (reference sequence). The sequence came from a woman between 18 and 30 years old with Graves' hyperthyroidism. V gene TRBV20-1 combines with J gene TRBJ2-7, with D perhaps given as TRBD1 or TRBD2 (6 bases each). The sample taken for sequencing was peripheral blood or thyroid tissue (not recorded which). CDR3 coding DNA: TGCAGTGCTAGAGATGGAGGGACACCCACCTACGAGCAGTACTTC. This codes for CSARDGGTPTYEQYF.